A single sample is the source of the 24 T cell receptor beta chains below, sequenced in a study of blood T cell repertoires in COVID-19. Only in-frame clones appear in the TCRdb table, and some are missing; sequencing was by immunoSEQ multiplex PCR. The sample holds 150,000 to 200,000 clones; approximately 92% are singletons and the top ten take roughly 4.4%. The sample taken for sequencing was peripheral blood. The source is a woman aged 45 to 65 with acute or convalescent COVID-19.

The CDR3 loop is CASSLGQGATSEKLFF. The DNA of the CDR3 is TGTGCCAGCAGCCTTGGACAGGGGGCGACTTCTGAAAAACTGTTTTTT. The chain combines TRBV7-2 with TRBJ1-4, with 11 bases aligning to TRBD1. Germline V gene lookup returns CDR1 SGHTA and CDR2 FQGNSA. The CDR3 runs to 16 residues. V was pared by 5 bases and J by 7 bases, with 9 bases of the junction left unmatched.

The chain combines TRBV9 with TRBJ2-1; tentative D call: TRBD1 (5 bases). The V gene's germline CDR1 is SGDLS and CDR2 YYNGEE. The CDR3 runs 13 residues. Trimming took off 0 bases at V and 7 bases at J, with 8 bases between the two ends. CDR3: CASSVEQGNEQFF. CDR3 DNA: TGTGCCAGCAGCGTAGAGCAGGGTAATGAGCAGTTCTTC.

The chain combines TRBV11-2 with TRBJ2-3, with no clear D. The V end was cut by 1 base, the J end by 9 bases, with 14 bases between. This CDR3 has 14 residues. The germline CDR1 and CDR2 sequences are SGHAT and FQNNGV. The CDR3 DNA reads as TGTGCCAGCAGCTTAGGGGCCTCCCAAACGACGCAGTATTTT. Translated: CASSLGASQTTQYF.

The chain is built from TRBV9 and TRBJ2-7, with D possibly being TRBD1 (5 bases). Germline V gives CDR1 SGDLS, CDR2 YYNGEE. The germline V and J ends were trimmed by 2 bases and 4 bases, with 19 bases remaining between them. The CDR3 has 16 residues. CDR3 region: CASSVFGDAKGYEQYF. The CDR3, as DNA: TGTGCCAGCAGCGTCTTCGGAGACGCGAAGGGGTACGAGCAGTACTTC.

This chain connects TRBV6-5 to TRBJ2-1; a possible D gene is TRBD1 (6 bases). Between the trimmed V and J ends, which lost 6 bases and 7 bases, there was a span of 13 bases. Germline V lookup: CDR1 MNHEY, CDR2 SVGAGI. The CDR3 contains 13 residues. CDR3 in amino acids: CASSRTEINEQFF. CDR3 nucleotide sequence: TGTGCCAGCAGCAGGACAGAGATTAATGAGCAGTTCTTC.

J is TRBJ2-3 and V is TRBV2, with TRBD1 matching over 7 bases. The CDR3 contains 14 residues. Per the germline V gene, CDR1 is SNHLY and CDR2 is FYNNEI. Trimming removed 7 bases from V and 0 bases from J; junction bases left unmatched: 4. CDR3 sequence (DNA): TGTGCCAGCAAGCAGGGACAGAGCACAGATACGCAGTATTTT. Its protein is CASKQGQSTDTQYF.

The gene calls are TRBV19 and TRBJ1-5; 8 bases fit TRBD1. In germline, CDR1 is LNHDA, CDR2 SQIVND (reference sequence). The CDR3 is 16 amino acids. V gave up 5 bases and J gave up 3 bases; unmatched junction bases: 9. Here the CDR3 DNA reads TGTGCCAGTAGTTACTCCTCGGGACAGGTCAATCAGCCCCAGCATTTT. Amino acids: CASSYSSGQVNQPQHF.

This chain connects TRBV28 to TRBJ1-6, with 9 bases matching TRBD1. This CDR3 contains 14 residues. Germline V gene lookup returns CDR1 MDHEN and CDR2 SYDVKM. J lost 4 bases, V lost 10 bases, and 5 bases had no gene match. The CDR3 region has the DNA TGTGCCATGCAGACAGGGGGGTATAATTCACCCCTCCACTTT. It yields the protein CAMQTGGYNSPLHF. The full variable domain, its missing parts supplied by reference TRBV28 and TRBJ1-6, is DVKVTQSSRYLVKRTGEKVFLECVQDMDHENMFWYRQDPGLGLRLIYFSYDVKMKEKGDIPEGYSVSREKKERFSLILESASTNQTSMYLCAMQTGGYNSPLHFGNGTRLTVT.

The chain joins TRBV3-1 (or the pseudogene TRBV3-2) to TRBJ2-3, with a tentative D call TRBD2 (5 bases). The CDR3 totals 16 residues. From germline, CDR1 is LGHDT and CDR2 YNNKEL (reference sequence). V dropped 0 bases and J dropped 5 bases, with 15 bases sitting between them. Here the CDR3 reads CASSQEGLLGRDTQYF. The DNA of the CDR3 is TGTGCCAGCAGCCAAGAAGGGCTACTAGGTCGAGATACGCAGTATTTT.

The chain recombines TRBV10-3 with TRBJ2-5; 10 bases line up with TRBD2. The CDR3 loop spans 18 amino acids. Losses at the gene ends were 5 bases for V and 4 bases for J; bases not matched to a gene: 16. Germline V gene lookup returns CDR1 ENHRY and CDR2 SYGVKD. The CDR3 here is CAISPWTSGPPLGETQYF. CDR3 sequence (DNA): TGTGCCATCAGTCCCTGGACTAGCGGTCCACCGTTGGGAGAGACCCAGTACTTC.

The chain couples TRBV5-4 to TRBJ1-2; D unresolved. Germline CDR1 SGHNT, CDR2 YYREEE (reference sequence). This CDR3 region has 13 residues. Trimming cost V 3 bases and J 7 bases, with 13 bases left between them. CDR3 protein: CASSSTPTGGYTF. CDR3 DNA sequence: TGTGCCAGCAGCTCTACCCCCACTGGTGGCTACACCTTC.

This sequence joins TRBV4-2 and TRBJ1-2; 8 bases agree with TRBD1. The ends lost 0 bases at V and 6 bases at J; junction bases unmatched: 3. This CDR3 is built from 14 residues. Germline V gene sequence: CDR1 LGHNA, CDR2 YNFKEQ. As DNA, the CDR3 is TGTGCCAGCAGCCAAGAGGGGACAGGTAATGGCTACACCTTC. Translated, it gives CASSQEGTGNGYTF.

The V and J genes are TRBV6-1 and TRBJ2-7; 9 nucleotides agree with TRBD1. The CDR3 extends over 14 amino acids. CDR1 is MNHNS, CDR2 SASEGT, per germline. The ends lost 2 bases at V and 7 bases at J; junction bases unmatched: 6. CDR3 coding DNA: TGTGCCAGCAGTGAACCGGGACAGGGTTTGGAGCAGTACTTC. Amino acid sequence: CASSEPGQGLEQYF.

The chain couples TRBV7-2 to TRBJ1-6; D gene uncertain. Trimming removed 2 bases from V and 9 bases from J, with 14 bases in between. The CDR3 extends over 15 amino acids. CDR1 SGHTA and CDR2 FQGNSA come from the germline V gene. The CDR3 loop reads CASSLYGVTGSPLHF. In DNA, the CDR3 is TGTGCCAGCAGCTTATACGGGGTGACGGGTTCACCCCTCCACTTT.

V usage is TRBV19 and J usage is TRBJ1-5; TRBD1 agrees at 7 bases. CDR3 length equals 15 residues. Trimming took 7 bases from V and 2 from J; bases not matched to a gene: 8. Germline V gene data show CDR1 as LNHDA and CDR2 as SQIVND (reference sequence). The CDR3 loop reads CASNSQGYGNQPQHF. In DNA, the CDR3 is TGTGCCAGTAATTCACAGGGGTACGGCAATCAGCCCCAGCATTTT.

The CDR3 DNA follows: TGTGCCAGCAGTGAATACTACGGCGGGATCTCAACTAATGAAAAACTGTTTTTT. Translated, it gives CASSEYYGGISTNEKLFF. The gene calls are TRBV6-1 and TRBJ1-4; D ambiguous. Germline CDR1 reads MNHNS; CDR2 reads SASEGT. The CDR3 runs 18 residues. V lost 2 bases to trimming and J lost 0 bases, with 16 bases between them.

The chain employs TRBV6-2 or TRBV6-3 and TRBJ1-6; 9 nucleotides agree with TRBD1. Trimming took 5 bases from V and 5 from J; bases not matched to a gene: 7. CDR3 length equals 16 residues. Germline V gives CDR1 MNHEY, CDR2 SVGEGT. CDR3 DNA sequence: TGTGCCAGCAGTACCCGGACAGGGGCTAATAATTCACCCCTCCACTTT. Translation: CASSTRTGANNSPLHF.

The chain carries TRBV12-3 or TRBV12-4 and TRBJ1-2; 7 positions agree with TRBD1. The CDR3 is made up of 12 amino acids. The junction had 3 bases not matched to a gene; V was cut back by 5 bases and J by 6 bases. CDR3 DNA: TGTGCCAGCAGTCCAACAGGGGATGGCTACACCTTC. This gives the protein CASSPTGDGYTF.

This clone occurred a few times. V gene TRBV28 combines with J gene TRBJ2-1; the match to TRBD1 covers 10 bases. The CDR3 length is 16 residues. Germline values: CDR1 MDHEN, CDR2 SYDVKM. Germline trimming cut 6 bases from V and 4 bases from J; bases unmatched to any gene: 9. The chain's CDR3 is CASRIGRTGGYNEQFF. For the CDR3, the DNA is TGTGCCAGCAGAATTGGCAGGACAGGGGGTTACAATGAGCAGTTCTTC.

The CDR3 DNA sequence: TGTGCCAGCAGTTGGGACAGGATTAATCAGCCCCAGCATTTT. Protein: CASSWDRINQPQHF. The chain couples TRBV2 to TRBJ1-5; 8 bases are a match to TRBD1. V lost 5 bases and J lost 4; bases outside the gene matches: 4. This CDR3 comprises 14 residues. Germline CDR1 and CDR2: SNHLY and FYNNEI.

The chain is built from TRBV5-1 and TRBJ2-1; D uncertain. V was shortened by 0 bases and J by 9 bases, with 4 bases between the two germline ends. From germline, CDR1 is SGHRS and CDR2 YFSETQ. The CDR3 contains 11 residues. The chain's CDR3 is CASSLGPEQFF. The CDR3 region has the DNA TGCGCCAGCAGCTTGGGGCCTGAGCAGTTCTTC.

This sequence joins TRBV4-1 and TRBJ1-2, with D possibly matching TRBD1 (6 bases). This CDR3 comprises 16 residues. Looked up from germline, CDR1 is MGHRA and CDR2 is YSYEKL. The V gene lost 1 base and the J gene lost 0 bases, with 12 bases spanning the gap. The CDR3 nucleotides read TGCGCCAGCAGCCAAGTTAGGGGGTACGCTAACTATGGCTACACCTTC. It translates to CASSQVRGYANYGYTF.

The V and J genes are TRBV24-1 and TRBJ1-4; 9 bases fit TRBD1. CDR3 length: 14 residues. V lost 3 bases, J lost 8 bases, and 3 bases stayed unmatched. Germline CDR1 reads KGHDR; CDR2 reads SFDVKD. CDR3 region: CATSDPGQGEKLFF. The CDR3 DNA reads TGTGCCACCAGTGATCCGGGACAGGGCGAAAAACTGTTTTTT.

The chain is built from TRBV30 and TRBJ1-1; D may be TRBD1 (6 bases). The V gene lost 1 base and the J gene lost 5 bases, with 8 bases spanning the gap. CDR3 length equals 12 residues. Germline V gene data show CDR1 as GTSNPN and CDR2 as SVGIG (reference sequence). The CDR3 DNA sequence: TGTGCCTGGAGTGCAGGGGAAACTGAAGCTTTCTTT. Translation gives CAWSAGETEAFF. The whole variable domain, remainder taken from reference TRBV30 and TRBJ1-1, is SQTIHQWPATLVQPVGSPLSLECTVEGTSNPNLYWYRQAAGRGLQLLFYSVGIGQISSEVPQNLSASRPQDRQFILSSKKLLLSDSGFYLCAWSAGETEAFFGQGTRLTVV.